Included here is one TCR beta chain sequence, with context. The antigen remains undetermined. The CDR3 consists of 17 residues. Germline CDR1 MDHEN, CDR2 SYDVKM. The V end was cut by 1 base, the J end by 3 bases, with 19 bases between. The data originate from a study of T cell responses to AZD1222 COVID-19 vaccine. Findings and caveats of the study: In all cases, repertoires were sampled only after the peak T cell response. The sample set comprised mostly white British donors with more females, and clonal diversity was possibly underestimated.

This table comes from immunoSEQ multiplex PCR, and its TCRdb copy is limited to in-frame clones, with some not included. The profile shows about 120,000 clones, roughly 89% of them singletons. The sequence came from an adult in good health. The rearrangement joins TRBV28 to TRBJ2-7; D is possibly TRBD1 (7 bases). Sample: peripheral blood, taken on day 0 of AZD1222 vaccination. DNA of the CDR3: TGTGCCAGCAGTTTATCGGGGTTAGGAGGGGGCAACTACGAGCAGTACTTC. This codes for CASSLSGLGGGNYEQYF.